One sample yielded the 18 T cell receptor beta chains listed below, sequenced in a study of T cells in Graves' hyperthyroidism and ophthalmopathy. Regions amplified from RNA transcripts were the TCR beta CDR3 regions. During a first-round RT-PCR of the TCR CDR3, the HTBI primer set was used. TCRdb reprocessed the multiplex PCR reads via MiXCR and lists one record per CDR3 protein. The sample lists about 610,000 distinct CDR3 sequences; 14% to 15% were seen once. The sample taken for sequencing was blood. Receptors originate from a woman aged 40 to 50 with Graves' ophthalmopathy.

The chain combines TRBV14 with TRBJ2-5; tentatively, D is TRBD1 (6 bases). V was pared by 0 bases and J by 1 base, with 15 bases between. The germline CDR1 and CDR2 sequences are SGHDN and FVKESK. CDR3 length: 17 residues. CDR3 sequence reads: CASSQDVTRGLQETQYF. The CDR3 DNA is TGTGCCAGCAGCCAAGATGTTACCAGGGGCCTCCAAGAGACCCAGTACTTC.

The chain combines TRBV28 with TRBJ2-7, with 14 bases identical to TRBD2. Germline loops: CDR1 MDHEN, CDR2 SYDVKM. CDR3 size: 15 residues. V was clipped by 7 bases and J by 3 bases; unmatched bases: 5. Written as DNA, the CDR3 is TGTGCCAGCAAATCCGGGACTAGCGGGAGCTACGAGCAGTACTTC. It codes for CASKSGTSGSYEQYF.

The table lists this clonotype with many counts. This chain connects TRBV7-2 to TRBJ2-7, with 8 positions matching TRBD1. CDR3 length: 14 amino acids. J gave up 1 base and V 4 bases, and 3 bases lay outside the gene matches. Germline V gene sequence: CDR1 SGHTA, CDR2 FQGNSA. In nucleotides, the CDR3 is TGTGCCAGCAGCTCGGACAGGGAATCCTACGAGCAGTACTTC. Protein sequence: CASSSDRESYEQYF.

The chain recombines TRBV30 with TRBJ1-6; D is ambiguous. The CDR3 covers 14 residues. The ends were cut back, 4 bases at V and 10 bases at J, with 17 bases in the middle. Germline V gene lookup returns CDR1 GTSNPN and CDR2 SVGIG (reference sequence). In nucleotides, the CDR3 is TGTGCCTGGAAAGTTGGGGTATCGGGGTCACCCCTCCACTTT. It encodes CAWKVGVSGSPLHF.

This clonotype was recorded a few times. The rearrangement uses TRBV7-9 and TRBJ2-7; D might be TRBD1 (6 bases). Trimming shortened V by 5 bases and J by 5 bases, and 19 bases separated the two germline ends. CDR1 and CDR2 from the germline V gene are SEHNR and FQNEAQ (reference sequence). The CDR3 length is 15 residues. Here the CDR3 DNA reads TGTGCCAGCAGCACTGCTCCACAGGGATTCCACGAGCAGTACTTC. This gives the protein CASSTAPQGFHEQYF.

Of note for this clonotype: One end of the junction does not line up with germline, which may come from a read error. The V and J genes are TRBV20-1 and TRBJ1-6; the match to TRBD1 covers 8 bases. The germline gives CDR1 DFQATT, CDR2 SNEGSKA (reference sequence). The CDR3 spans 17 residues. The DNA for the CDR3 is TGCAGTGTTAGAGCGGAAGACAGGGGAATCTTTGATTCACCCCTCCACTTT. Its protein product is CSVRAEDRGIFDSPLHF.

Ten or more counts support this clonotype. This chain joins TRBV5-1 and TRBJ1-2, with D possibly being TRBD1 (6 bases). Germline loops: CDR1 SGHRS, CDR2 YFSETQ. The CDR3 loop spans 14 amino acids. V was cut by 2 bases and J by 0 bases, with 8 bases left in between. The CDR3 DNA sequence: TGCGCCAGCAGCTTCGGACAGTCTAACTATGGCTACACCTTC. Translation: CASSFGQSNYGYTF.

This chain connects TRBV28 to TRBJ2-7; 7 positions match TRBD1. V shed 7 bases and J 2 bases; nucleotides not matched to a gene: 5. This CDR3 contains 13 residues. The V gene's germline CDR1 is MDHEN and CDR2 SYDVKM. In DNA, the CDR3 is TGTGCCAGCACCAAGGGACAGCCCTACGAGCAGTACTTC. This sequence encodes CASTKGQPYEQYF.

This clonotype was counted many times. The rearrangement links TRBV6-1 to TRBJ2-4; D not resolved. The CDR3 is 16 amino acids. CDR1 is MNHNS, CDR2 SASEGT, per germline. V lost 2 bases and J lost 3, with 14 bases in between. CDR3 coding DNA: TGTGCCAGCAGTGAAAATGCTGTGGGATACAAAAACATTCAGTACTTC. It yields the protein CASSENAVGYKNIQYF.

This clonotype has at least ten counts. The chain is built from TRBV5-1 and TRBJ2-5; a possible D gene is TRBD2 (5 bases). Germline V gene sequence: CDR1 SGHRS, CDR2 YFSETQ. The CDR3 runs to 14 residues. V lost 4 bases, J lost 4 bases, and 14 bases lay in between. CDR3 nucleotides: TGCGCCAGCAGCCTCCGGGCCCGGGGAGAGACCCAGTACTTC. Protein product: CASSLRARGETQYF.

The CDR3 DNA sequence: TGTGCCAGCAGTTACGCGGATTTGGGCTACACCTTC. Protein product: CASSYADLGYTF. V usage is TRBV6-5 and J usage is TRBJ1-2; D is uncertain. The V end was cut by 2 bases, the J end by 8 bases, with 9 bases between. Looked up from germline, CDR1 is MNHEY and CDR2 is SVGAGI. The length of the CDR3 is 12 residues.

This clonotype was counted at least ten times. CDR3 amino acids: CSATRTGGLTGEAFF. The CDR3 DNA follows: TGCAGTGCTACAAGGACAGGGGGCTTGACAGGTGAAGCTTTCTTT. The chain has TRBV20-1 and TRBJ1-1; 11 nucleotides align to TRBD1. The length of the CDR3 is 15 residues. Per germline, CDR1 DFQATT and CDR2 SNEGSKA (reference sequence). With V trimmed by 4 bases and J by 7 bases, 11 bases remained unmatched.

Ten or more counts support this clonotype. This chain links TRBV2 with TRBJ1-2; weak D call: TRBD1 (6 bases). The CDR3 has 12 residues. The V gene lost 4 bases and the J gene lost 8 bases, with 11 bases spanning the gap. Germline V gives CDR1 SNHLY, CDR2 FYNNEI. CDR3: CASSAQGRGYTF. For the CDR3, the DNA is TGTGCCAGCAGTGCCCAGGGGCGAGGCTACACCTTC.

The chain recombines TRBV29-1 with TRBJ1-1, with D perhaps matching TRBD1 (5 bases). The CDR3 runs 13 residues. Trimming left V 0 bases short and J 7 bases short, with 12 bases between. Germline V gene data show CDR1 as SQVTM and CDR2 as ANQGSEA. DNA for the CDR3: TGCAGCGTTGAAGAGGGGGGGTCGGGTGAAGCTTTCTTT. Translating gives CSVEEGGSGEAFF.

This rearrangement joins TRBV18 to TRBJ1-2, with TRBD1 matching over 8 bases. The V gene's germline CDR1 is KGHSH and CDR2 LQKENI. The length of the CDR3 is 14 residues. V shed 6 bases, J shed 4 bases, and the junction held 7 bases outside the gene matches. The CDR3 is CASSTGGTGYGYTF. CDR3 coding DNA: TGTGCCAGCTCCACTGGGGGGACAGGCTATGGCTACACCTTC.

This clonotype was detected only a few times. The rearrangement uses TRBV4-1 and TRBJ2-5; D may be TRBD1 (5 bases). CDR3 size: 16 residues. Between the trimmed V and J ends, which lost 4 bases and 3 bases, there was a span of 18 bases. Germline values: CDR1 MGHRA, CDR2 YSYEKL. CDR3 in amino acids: CASSLRTGLGEETQYF. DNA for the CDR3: TGCGCCAGCAGCCTCAGGACGGGCTTAGGGGAAGAGACCCAGTACTTC.

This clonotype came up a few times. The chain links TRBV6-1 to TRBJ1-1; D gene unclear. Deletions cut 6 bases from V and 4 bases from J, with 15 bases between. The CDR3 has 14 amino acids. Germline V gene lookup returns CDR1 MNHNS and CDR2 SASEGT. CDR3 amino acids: CASRPGPGVTEAFF. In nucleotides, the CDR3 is TGTGCCAGCAGACCCGGGCCTGGGGTCACTGAAGCTTTCTTT.

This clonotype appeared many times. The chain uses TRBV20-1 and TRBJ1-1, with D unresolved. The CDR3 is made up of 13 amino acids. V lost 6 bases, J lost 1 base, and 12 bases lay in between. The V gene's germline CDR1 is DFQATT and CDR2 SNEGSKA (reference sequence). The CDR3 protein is CSAGRTANTEAFF. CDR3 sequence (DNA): TGCAGTGCAGGAAGGACGGCGAACACTGAAGCTTTCTTT.